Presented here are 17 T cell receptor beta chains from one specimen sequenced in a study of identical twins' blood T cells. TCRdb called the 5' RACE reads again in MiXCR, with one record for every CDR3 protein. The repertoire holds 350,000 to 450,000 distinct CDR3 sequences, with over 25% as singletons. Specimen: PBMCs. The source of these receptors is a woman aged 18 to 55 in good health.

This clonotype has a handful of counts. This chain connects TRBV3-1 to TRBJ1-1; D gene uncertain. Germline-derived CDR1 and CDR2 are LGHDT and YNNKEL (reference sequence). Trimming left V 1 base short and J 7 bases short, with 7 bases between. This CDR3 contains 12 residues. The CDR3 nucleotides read TGTGCCAGCAGCCAAGCCGTCCGTGAAGCTTTCTTT. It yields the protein CASSQAVREAFF.

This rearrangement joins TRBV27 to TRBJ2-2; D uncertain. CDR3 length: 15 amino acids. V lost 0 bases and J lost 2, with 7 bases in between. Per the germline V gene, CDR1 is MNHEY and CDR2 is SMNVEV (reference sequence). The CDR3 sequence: CASSLSVPNTGELFF. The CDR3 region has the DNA TGTGCCAGCAGTTTATCGGTCCCCAACACCGGGGAGCTGTTTTTT.

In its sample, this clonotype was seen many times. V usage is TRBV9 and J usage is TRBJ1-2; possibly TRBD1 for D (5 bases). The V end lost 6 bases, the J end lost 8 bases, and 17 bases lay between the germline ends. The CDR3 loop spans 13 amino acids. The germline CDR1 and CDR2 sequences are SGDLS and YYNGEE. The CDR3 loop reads CASTPNTGRGYTF. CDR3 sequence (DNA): TGTGCCAGCACCCCTAATACAGGCCGCGGCTACACCTTC.

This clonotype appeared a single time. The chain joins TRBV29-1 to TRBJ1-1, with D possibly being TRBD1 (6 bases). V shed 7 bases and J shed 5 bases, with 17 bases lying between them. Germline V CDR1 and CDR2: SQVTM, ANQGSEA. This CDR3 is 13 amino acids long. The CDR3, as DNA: TGCAGCGCCCCGGAATCAGGGGAAACTGAAGCTTTCTTT. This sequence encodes CSAPESGETEAFF.

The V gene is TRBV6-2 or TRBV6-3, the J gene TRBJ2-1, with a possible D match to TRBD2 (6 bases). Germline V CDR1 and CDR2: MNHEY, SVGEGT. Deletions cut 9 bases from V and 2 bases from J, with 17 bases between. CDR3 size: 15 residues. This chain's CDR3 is CASQRDWGAYNEQFF. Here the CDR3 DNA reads TGTGCCAGTCAACGGGACTGGGGAGCCTACAATGAGCAGTTCTTC.

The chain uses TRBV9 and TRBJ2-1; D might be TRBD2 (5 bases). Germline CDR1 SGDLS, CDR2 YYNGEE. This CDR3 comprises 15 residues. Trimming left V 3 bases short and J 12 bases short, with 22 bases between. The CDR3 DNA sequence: TGTGCCAGCAGCGCATCCGACTACCACCTAGGTTTGCAGTTCTTC. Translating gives CASSASDYHLGLQFF.

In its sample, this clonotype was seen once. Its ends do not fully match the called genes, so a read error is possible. CDR3 loop: CTSSLGGVANEQFF. CDR3 coding DNA: TGTACCAGCAGCTTGGGTGGAGTGGCCAATGAGCAGTTCTTC. The chain employs TRBV5-6 and TRBJ2-1; no firm D call. CDR1 is SGHDT, CDR2 YYEEEE, per germline. The CDR3 has 14 residues.

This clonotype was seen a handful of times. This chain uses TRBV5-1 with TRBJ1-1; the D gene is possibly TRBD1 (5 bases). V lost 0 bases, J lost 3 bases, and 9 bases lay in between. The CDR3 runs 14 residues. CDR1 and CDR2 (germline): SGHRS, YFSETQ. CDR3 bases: TGCGCCAGCAGCTTGGGGGGGGATGACACTGAAGCTTTCTTT. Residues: CASSLGGDDTEAFF.

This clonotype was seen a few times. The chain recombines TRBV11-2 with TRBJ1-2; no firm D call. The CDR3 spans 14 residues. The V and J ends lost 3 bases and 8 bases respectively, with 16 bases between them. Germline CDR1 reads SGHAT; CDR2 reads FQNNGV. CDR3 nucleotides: TGTGCCAGCAGCTTGCATACTCTAGCTAAGGGCTACACCTTC. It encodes CASSLHTLAKGYTF.

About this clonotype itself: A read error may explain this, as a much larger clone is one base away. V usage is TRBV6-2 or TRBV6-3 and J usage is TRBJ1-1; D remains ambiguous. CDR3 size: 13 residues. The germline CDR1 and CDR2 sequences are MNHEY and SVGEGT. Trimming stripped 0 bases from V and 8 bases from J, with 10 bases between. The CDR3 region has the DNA TGTGCCAGCAGTTACTCGTCGTTGGGGGAAGCTTTCTTT. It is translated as CASSYSSLGEAFF.

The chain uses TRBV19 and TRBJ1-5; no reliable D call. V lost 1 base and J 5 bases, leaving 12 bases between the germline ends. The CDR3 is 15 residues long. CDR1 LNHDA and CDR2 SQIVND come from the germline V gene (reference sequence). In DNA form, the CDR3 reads TGTGCCAGTAGTATAGTGGCGGCTTGGCATCAGCCCCAGCATTTT. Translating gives CASSIVAAWHQPQHF.

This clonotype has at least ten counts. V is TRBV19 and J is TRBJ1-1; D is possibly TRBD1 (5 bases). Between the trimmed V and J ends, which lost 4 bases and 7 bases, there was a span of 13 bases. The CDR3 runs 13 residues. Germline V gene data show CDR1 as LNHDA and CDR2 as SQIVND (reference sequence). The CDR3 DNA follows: TGTGCCAGTAGTACCAACCAGGGAGATGAAGCTTTCTTT. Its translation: CASSTNQGDEAFF.

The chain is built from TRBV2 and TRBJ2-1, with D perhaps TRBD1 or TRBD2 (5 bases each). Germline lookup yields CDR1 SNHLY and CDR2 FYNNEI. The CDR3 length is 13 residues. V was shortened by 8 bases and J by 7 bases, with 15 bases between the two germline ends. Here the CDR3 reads CASVRAGTNEQFF. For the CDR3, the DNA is TGTGCCAGCGTGCGGGCAGGGACGAATGAGCAGTTCTTC. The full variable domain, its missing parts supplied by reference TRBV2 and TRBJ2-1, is EPEVTQTPSHQVTQMGQEVILRCVPISNHLYFYWYRQILGQKVEFLVSFYNNEISEKSEIFDDQFSVERPDGSNFTLKIRSTKLEDSAMYFCASVRAGTNEQFFGPGTRLTVL.

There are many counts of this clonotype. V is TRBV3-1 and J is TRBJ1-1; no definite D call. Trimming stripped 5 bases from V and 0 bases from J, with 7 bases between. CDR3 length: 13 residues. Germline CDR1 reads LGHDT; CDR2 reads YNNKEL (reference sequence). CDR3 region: CASSSAMNTEAFF. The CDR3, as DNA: TGTGCCAGCAGCAGCGCGATGAACACTGAAGCTTTCTTT.

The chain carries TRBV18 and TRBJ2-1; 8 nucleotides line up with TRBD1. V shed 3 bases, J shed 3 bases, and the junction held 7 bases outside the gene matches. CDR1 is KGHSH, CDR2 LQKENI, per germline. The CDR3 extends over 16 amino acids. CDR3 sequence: CASSPGQDTSYNEQFF. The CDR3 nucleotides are TGTGCCAGCTCACCGGGACAGGACACTAGCTACAATGAGCAGTTCTTC.

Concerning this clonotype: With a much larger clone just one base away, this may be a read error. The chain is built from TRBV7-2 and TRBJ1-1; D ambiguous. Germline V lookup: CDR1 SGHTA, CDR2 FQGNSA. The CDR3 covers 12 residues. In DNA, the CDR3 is TGTGCCTGCAGCTTAGAACCCCCTGAAGCTTTCTTT. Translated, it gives CACSLEPPEAFF.

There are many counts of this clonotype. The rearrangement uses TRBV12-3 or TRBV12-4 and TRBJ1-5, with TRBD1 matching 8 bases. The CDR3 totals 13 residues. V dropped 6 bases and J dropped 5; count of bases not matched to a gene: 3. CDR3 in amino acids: CASRLTGDQPQHF. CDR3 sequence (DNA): TGTGCCAGCAGACTGACAGGGGATCAGCCCCAGCATTTT.